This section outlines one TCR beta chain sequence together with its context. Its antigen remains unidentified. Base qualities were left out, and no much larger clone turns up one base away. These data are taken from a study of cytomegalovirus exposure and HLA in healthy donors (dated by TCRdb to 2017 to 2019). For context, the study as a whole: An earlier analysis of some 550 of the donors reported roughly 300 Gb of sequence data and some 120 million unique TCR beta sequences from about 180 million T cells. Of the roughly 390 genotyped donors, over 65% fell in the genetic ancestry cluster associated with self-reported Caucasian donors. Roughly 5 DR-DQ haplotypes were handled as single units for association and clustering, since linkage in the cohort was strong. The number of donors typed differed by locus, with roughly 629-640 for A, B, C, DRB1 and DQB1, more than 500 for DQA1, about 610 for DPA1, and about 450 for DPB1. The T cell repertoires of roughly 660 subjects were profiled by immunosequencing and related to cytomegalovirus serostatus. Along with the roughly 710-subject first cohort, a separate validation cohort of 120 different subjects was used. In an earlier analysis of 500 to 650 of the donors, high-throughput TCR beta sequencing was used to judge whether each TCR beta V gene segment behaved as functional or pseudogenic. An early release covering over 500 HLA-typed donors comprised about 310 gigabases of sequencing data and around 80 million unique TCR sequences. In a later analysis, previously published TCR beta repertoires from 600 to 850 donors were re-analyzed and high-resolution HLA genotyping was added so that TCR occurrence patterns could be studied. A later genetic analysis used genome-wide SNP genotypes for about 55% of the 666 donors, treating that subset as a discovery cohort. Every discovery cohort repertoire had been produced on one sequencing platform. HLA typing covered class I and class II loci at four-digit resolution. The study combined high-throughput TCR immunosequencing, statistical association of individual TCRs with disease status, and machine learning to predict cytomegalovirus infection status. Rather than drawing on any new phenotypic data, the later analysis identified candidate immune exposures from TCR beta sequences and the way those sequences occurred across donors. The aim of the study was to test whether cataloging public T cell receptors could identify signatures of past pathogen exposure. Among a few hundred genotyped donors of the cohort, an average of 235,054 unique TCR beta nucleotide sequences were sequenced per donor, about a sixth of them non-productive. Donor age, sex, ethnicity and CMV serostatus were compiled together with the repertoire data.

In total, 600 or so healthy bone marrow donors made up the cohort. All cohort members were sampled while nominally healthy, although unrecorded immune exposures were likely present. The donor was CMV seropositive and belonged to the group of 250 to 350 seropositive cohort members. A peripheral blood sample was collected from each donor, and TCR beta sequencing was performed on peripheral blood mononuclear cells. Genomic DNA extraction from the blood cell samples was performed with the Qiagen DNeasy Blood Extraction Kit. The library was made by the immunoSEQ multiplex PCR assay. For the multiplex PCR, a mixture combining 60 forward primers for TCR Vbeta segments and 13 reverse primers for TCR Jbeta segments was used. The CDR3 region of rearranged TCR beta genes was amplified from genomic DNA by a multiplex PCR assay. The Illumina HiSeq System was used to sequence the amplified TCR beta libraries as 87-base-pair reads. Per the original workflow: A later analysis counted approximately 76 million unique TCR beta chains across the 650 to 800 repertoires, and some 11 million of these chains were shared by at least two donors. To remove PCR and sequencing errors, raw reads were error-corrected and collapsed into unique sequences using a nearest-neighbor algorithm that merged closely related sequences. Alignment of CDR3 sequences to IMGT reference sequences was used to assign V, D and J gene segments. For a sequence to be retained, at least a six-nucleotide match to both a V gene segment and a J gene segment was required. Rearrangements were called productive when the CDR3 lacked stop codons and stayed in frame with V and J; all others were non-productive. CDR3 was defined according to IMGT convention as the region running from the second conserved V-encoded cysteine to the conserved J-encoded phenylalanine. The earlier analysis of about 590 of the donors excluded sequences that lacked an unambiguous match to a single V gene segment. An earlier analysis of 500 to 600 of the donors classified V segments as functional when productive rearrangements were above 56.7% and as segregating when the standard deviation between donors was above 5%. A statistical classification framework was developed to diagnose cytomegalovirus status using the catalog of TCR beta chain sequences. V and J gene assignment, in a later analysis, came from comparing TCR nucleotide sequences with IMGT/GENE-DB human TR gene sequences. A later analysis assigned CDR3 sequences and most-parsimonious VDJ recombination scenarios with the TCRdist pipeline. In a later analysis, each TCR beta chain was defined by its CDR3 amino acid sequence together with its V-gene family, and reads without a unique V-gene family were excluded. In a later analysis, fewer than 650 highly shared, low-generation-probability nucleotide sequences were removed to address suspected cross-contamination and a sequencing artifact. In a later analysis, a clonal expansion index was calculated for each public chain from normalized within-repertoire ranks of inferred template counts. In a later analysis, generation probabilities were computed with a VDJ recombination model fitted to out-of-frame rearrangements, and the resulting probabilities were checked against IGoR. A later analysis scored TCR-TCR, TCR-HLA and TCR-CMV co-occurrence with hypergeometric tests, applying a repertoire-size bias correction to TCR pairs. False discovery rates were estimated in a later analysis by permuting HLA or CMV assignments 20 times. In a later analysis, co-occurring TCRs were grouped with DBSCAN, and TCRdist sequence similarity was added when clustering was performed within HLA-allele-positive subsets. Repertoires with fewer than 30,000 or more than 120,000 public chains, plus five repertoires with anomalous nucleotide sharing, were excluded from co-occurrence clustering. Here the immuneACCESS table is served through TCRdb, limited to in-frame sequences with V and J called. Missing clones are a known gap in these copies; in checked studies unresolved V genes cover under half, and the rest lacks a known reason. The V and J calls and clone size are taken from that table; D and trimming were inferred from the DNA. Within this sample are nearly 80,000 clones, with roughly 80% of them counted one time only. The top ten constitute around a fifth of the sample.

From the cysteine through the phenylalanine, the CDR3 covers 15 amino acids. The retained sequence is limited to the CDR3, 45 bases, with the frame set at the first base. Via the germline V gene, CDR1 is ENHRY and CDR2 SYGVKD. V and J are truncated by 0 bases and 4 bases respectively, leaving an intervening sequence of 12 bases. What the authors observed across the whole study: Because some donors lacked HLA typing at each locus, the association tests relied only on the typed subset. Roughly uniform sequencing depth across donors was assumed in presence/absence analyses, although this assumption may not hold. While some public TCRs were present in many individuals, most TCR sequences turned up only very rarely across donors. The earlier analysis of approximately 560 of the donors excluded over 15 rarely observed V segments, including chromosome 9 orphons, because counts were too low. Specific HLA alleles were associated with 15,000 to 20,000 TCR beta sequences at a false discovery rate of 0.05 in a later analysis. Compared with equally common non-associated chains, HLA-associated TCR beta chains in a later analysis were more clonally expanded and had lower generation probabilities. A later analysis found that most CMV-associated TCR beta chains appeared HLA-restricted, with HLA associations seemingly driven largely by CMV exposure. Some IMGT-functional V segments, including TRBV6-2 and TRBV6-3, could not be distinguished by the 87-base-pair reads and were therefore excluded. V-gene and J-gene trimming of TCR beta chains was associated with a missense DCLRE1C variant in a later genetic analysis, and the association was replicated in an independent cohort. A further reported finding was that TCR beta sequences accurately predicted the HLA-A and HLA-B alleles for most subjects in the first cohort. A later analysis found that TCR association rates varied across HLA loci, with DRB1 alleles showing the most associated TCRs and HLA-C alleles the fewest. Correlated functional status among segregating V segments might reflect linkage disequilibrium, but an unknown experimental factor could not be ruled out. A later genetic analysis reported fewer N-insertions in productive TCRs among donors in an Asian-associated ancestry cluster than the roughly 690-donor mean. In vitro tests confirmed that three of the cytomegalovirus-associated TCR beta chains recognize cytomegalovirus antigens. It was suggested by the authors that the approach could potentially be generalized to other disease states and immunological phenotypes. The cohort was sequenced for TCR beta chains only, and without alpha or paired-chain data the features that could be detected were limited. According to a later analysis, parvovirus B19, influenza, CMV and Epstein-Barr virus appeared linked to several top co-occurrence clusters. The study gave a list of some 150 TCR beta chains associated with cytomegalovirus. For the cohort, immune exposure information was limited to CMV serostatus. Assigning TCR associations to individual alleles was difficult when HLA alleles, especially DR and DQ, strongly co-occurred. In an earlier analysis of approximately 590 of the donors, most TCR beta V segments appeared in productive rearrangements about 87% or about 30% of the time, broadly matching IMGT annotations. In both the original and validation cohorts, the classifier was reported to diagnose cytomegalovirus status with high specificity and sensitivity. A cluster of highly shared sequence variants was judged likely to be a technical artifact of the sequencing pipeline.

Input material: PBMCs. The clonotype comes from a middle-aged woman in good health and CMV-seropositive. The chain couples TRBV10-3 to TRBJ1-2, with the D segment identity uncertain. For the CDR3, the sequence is CAISESGRNFYGYTF. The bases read TGTGCCATCAGTGAGTCAGGCAGGAACTTCTATGGCTACACCTTC.